These 16 T cell receptor beta chains were all obtained from the same sample, sequenced in a study of T cell responses to AZD1222 COVID-19 vaccine. Data came from immunoSEQ multiplex PCR; TCRdb stores just in-frame clones and leaves some out. This table has approximately 100,000 clones, about 90% appearing once. Here the sequenced sample was peripheral blood, taken on day 0 of AZD1222 vaccination. The receptors stem from an adult in good health.

The CDR3 loop is CASSWGPAGAYEQYF. The CDR3 DNA reads TGTGCCAGCAGCTGGGGGCCGGCAGGAGCCTACGAGCAGTACTTC. The chain recombines TRBV5-6 with TRBJ2-7; D perhaps matches TRBD1 (6 bases). V dropped 3 bases and J dropped 2 bases, with 15 bases sitting between them. Germline CDR1 and CDR2: SGHDT and YYEEEE. The CDR3 contains 15 residues. The full variable domain, with the rest looked up from reference TRBV5-6 and TRBJ2-7, is DAGVTQSPTHLIKTRGQQVTLRCSPKSGHDTVSWYQQALGQGPQFIFQYYEEEERQRGNFPDRFSGHQFPNYSSELNVNALLLGDSALYLCASSWGPAGAYEQYFGPGTRLTVT.

This clone is medium-sized. The V gene is TRBV3-1 (or the pseudogene TRBV3-2), the J gene TRBJ1-1; possible D gene TRBD1, 6 bases. The length of the CDR3 is 14 residues. CDR1 and CDR2 from the germline V gene are LGHDT and YNNKEL (reference sequence). Trimming pared 6 bases from V and 3 bases from J, leaving 14 bases between. The CDR3 nucleotides are TGTGCCAGCAGAGCGTGGGGGGCGGACACTGAAGCTTTCTTT. This sequence encodes CASRAWGADTEAFF.

This sequence joins TRBV7-2 and TRBJ2-3; 11 nucleotides line up with TRBD1. From germline, CDR1 is SGHTA and CDR2 FQGNSA. The ends lost 5 bases at V and 3 bases at J; junction bases unmatched: 4. The CDR3 runs 15 residues. The CDR3 bases are TGTGCCAGCAGCCCGGACAGGGGGCGGACAGATACGCAGTATTTT. It codes for CASSPDRGRTDTQYF.

V gene TRBV28 combines with J gene TRBJ1-1; D unclear. CDR3 length: 15 residues. Germline V gene lookup returns CDR1 MDHEN and CDR2 SYDVKM. With 6 bases removed from V and 0 bases from J, the gap between germline ends came to 14 bases. The CDR3 bases are TGTGCCAGCAGCTTTCCCATCTTAATGAACACTGAAGCTTTCTTT. This translates into CASSFPILMNTEAFF.

The CDR3 nucleotides read TGTGCCAGTAGTATCTCCGGGATCGGGGTCAGGAACACCATATATTTT. This codes for CASSISGIGVRNTIYF. The genes are TRBV19 and TRBJ1-3; D unresolved. With 3 bases removed from V and 7 bases from J, the gap between germline ends came to 19 bases. The CDR3 is 16 residues long. The germline V gene encodes CDR1 LNHDA and CDR2 SQIVND (reference sequence).

Written as DNA, the CDR3 is TGTGCCAGCAGTACCTCAAGGAACACTGAAGCTTTCTTT. Its protein product is CASSTSRNTEAFF. This chain joins TRBV6-5 and TRBJ1-1, with D hard to call. Germline CDR1 is MNHEY and CDR2 is SVGAGI. The V and J ends lost 5 bases and 1 base respectively, with 8 bases between them. This CDR3 comprises 13 residues.

The V gene is TRBV28, the J gene TRBJ1-3; D is unclear. Trimming took off 3 bases at V and 1 base at J, with 10 bases between the two ends. The CDR3 covers 15 residues. The germline V gene encodes CDR1 MDHEN and CDR2 SYDVKM. The CDR3 spells CASSFSGPSGNTIYF. The CDR3 DNA is TGTGCCAGCAGTTTTAGTGGGCCGTCTGGAAACACCATATATTTT.

The chain links TRBV10-3 to TRBJ1-2; 7 nucleotides line up with TRBD1. Germline V gives CDR1 ENHRY, CDR2 SYGVKD. The CDR3 sequence is 14 residues long. V shed 4 bases, J shed 3 bases, and the junction held 5 bases outside the gene matches. The CDR3 spells CAISVQGEYYGYTF. DNA for the CDR3: TGTGCCATCAGTGTCCAGGGGGAGTACTATGGCTACACCTTC.

The chain combines TRBV4-1 with TRBJ1-2; D is undetermined. V was trimmed by 4 bases and J by 1 base, leaving 10 bases between them. CDR1 is MGHRA and CDR2 is YSYEKL in the germline V gene. The CDR3 is made up of 14 amino acids. The CDR3 DNA sequence: TGCGCCAGCAGCCCCACCCAGGTTAACTATGGCTACACCTTC. Translation gives CASSPTQVNYGYTF.

J is TRBJ2-4 and V is TRBV24-1; 9 bases align to TRBD1. The length of the CDR3 is 17 residues. V gave up 3 bases and J gave up 7 bases; unmatched junction bases: 12. Germline loops: CDR1 KGHDR, CDR2 SFDVKD. The CDR3 DNA reads TGTGCCACCAGTGATCTAATACAGGGGGCGAGTGATAACATTCAGTACTTC. This translates into CATSDLIQGASDNIQYF.

This clone was seen once. The chain employs TRBV28 and TRBJ2-2, with D possibly TRBD2 on 6 matching bases. Germline V gene sequence: CDR1 MDHEN, CDR2 SYDVKM. The CDR3 contains 15 residues. The V end was cut by 6 bases, the J end by 6 bases, with 17 bases between. The CDR3 DNA reads TGTGCCAGCAGCAAATCAAGACTAGTCGCCGGGGAGCTGTTTTTT. Amino acid sequence: CASSKSRLVAGELFF.

J is TRBJ2-7 and V is TRBV6-5; D is perhaps TRBD1 or TRBD2 (5 bases each). The V and J ends lost 2 bases and 2 bases respectively, with 13 bases between them. The CDR3 sequence is 15 residues long. CDR1 is MNHEY, CDR2 SVGAGI, per germline. DNA of the CDR3: TGTGCCAGCAGTTACGAGGGTGGGACGACCTACGAGCAGTACTTC. This translates into CASSYEGGTTYEQYF.

CDR3 loop: CASSSKGVHRNSPLHF. In DNA form, the CDR3 reads TGTGCCAGCAGCTCGAAGGGAGTGCATCGCAATTCACCCCTCCACTTT. This rearrangement joins TRBV5-6 to TRBJ1-6; D is unclear. Germline-derived CDR1 and CDR2 are SGHDT and YYEEEE. The V and J ends lost 3 bases and 7 bases respectively, with 17 bases between them. The length of the CDR3 is 16 residues.

This sequence joins TRBV28 and TRBJ1-5; no firm D call. Germline lookup yields CDR1 MDHEN and CDR2 SYDVKM. The V end was cut by 3 bases, the J end by 3 bases, with 15 bases between. CDR3 length: 16 amino acids. CDR3 in amino acids: CASSFNLRGDNQPQHF. CDR3 bases: TGTGCCAGCAGTTTTAACTTACGGGGAGACAATCAGCCCCAGCATTTT.

The chain carries TRBV7-7 and TRBJ2-1; D ambiguous. This CDR3 has 13 amino acids. CDR1 is SSHAT and CDR2 is FNYEAQ in the germline V gene (reference sequence). V dropped 5 bases and J dropped 3 bases, with 8 bases sitting between them. The CDR3 DNA follows: TGTGCCAGCAGCGTTGGATTCTACAATGAGCAGTTCTTC. Protein product: CASSVGFYNEQFF.

The rearrangement links TRBV6-2 or TRBV6-3 to TRBJ2-5; D ambiguous. Germline V gene lookup returns CDR1 MNHEY and CDR2 SVGEGT. The CDR3 totals 13 residues. V was shortened by 2 bases and J by 5 bases, with 9 bases between the two germline ends. The CDR3 DNA reads TGTGCCAGCAGTTACCCCGGAACGGAGACCCAGTACTTC. This translates into CASSYPGTETQYF.